Sequencing of this TCR beta chain was carried out in a study of CD8 T cells in ankylosing spondylitis. This clonotype appeared a few times. TCRdb re-called the 5' RACE reads with MiXCR, one entry per CDR3 protein. The sample holds just over 350,000 distinct CDR3 sequences, approximately 20% seen once. The CDR3 loop spans 15 amino acids. Per germline, CDR1 MGHDK and CDR2 SYGVNS. Trimming left V 3 bases short and J 0 bases short, with 8 bases between. The specimen was blood, either unsorted or a sorted T cell fraction (not recorded which). The TCR sequence derives from a male donor with ankylosing spondylitis or in good health (not recorded which). The chain joins TRBV25-1 to TRBJ2-2; D ambiguous. The CDR3 DNA follows: TGTGCCAGCAGTGACCAGGATTCGAACACCGGGGAGCTGTTTTTT. Translation: CASSDQDSNTGELFF.